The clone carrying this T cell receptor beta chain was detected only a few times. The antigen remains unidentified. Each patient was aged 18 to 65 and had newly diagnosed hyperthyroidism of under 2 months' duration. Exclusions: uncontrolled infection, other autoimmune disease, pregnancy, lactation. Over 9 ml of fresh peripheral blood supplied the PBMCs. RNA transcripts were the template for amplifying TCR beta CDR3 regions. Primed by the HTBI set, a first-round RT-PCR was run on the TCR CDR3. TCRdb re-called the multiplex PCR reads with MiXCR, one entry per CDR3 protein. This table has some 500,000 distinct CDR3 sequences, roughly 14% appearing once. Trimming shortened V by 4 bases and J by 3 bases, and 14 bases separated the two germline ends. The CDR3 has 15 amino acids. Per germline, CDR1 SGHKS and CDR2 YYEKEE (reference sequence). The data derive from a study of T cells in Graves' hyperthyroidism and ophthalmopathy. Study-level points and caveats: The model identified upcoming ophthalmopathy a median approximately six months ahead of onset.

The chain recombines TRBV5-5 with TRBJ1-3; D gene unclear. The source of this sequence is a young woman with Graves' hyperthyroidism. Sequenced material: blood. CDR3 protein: CASSVRWGSGNTIYF. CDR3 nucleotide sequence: TGTGCCAGCAGCGTCCGGTGGGGAAGTGGAAACACCATATATTTT.